This T cell receptor beta chain was sequenced in a study of human T cells and chemical hapten exposure (dated by TCRdb to the early 2020s). General notes on the study: For sensitization, 2% DPC in acetone was applied to a 2 cm by 2 cm area of upper inner arm skin. Most of the patients in the cohort were female, and the cohort covered alopecia areata with under or over 50% scalp involvement, alopecia totalis and alopecia universalis. For TCR sequencing, blood came from about 28 alopecia patients at anywhere from one to four time points (pre-sensitization, 2, 6 and 24 weeks). Peripheral blood TCR repertoire changes were tracked in vivo in alopecia patients during primary and secondary sensitization to the hapten diphenylcyclopropenone (DPC). Patch testing on the upper back used Finn chambers containing 0.01% DPC, with scoring done after 6 days according to International Contact Dermatitis Research Group standards. Blood samples were taken from patients before sensitization (week 0) and at 2, 6 and about 24 weeks after DPC sensitization. The libraries were sequenced as a pool, and the TCR yield per sample differed mostly because of small variations in library volumes within the pool. Throughout the approximately 26-week study period, patients were also given weekly therapeutic DPC doses on the scalp.

Study-wide conclusions, independent of this receptor: After repeated subsampling, changes were observed in the strength of the expansion versus patch-test correlation and in the threshold at which the correlation became significant. Because all patients had alopecia, a presumed autoimmune disease, the immune response of the patients might differ from that of healthy individuals. The number of TCRs above 1 in 1000 frequency did not change with DPC sensitization; there was no evidence of global repertoire structure alterations. Expanded TCRs formed significantly more large CDR3 similarity clusters than pre-sensitization or healthy control sets, consistent with antigen-driven responses. The number of PT1 expanded TCRs positively correlated with patch test score, significant at thresholds 8, 16 and 32 but not 4.

The library was prepared using RACE. Sequenced on a NextSeq 500. During library preparation, unique molecular identifiers were attached to individual cDNA molecules so that TCRs could be counted in a quantitative, reproducible way. For every blood RNA sample, sequencing covered both the TCR alpha and TCR beta chains. As for the original processing: The median number of TCRs per sample was 85,000 to 100,000, ranging from roughly 20,000 to 690,600. The Decombinator software suite was used to annotate the V, J and CDR3 of the TCR reads. For PS versus PT1 abundance plots, all samples were subsampled to the same number of TCRs (28,000). Expanded TCRs were defined as absent before sensitization and observed at least eight times at the 2-week time point. TCRdb reworked the public reads: Q25 trimming with fastp, MiXCR clone assembly, productive beta chains retained. All rows with the same CDR3 protein become a single entry with the most common DNA and genes. These V and J calls originate from TCRdb's pipeline instead of the authors' own analysis. The sample table shows around 340,000 distinct CDR3 sequences, and around 7% are seen once. 8% to 9% of the sample lies in the top ten.

This clonotype was seen ten or more times. Its cognate antigen has yet to be identified. Base quality data are lacking; no much larger clone is found one base away. V lost 1 base and J lost 1 base; the stretch between them is 8 bases long. The CDR3 measures 16 amino acids from cysteine to phenylalanine. Kept here is only the CDR3 DNA, which spans 48 bases and is read in frame from base 1. The sample's time point label is to be understood as: patch test 1, 2 weeks after DPC sensitization. Interpreted using the paper, the treatment or condition label stands for: therapeutic diphenylcyclopropenone sensitization with weekly scalp DPC. At each patch-test visit, blood was drawn before the patch test was applied. To be eligible, patients had to be aged 18 to 70, diagnosed with alopecia and judged suitable for DPC therapy, while pregnant patients were excluded. Total RNA was isolated from unfractionated whole blood collected in Tempus Blood RNA tubes.

The chain joins TRBV12-3 or TRBV12-4 to TRBJ2-6, with no D gene named confidently. The sequences come from whole blood, collected in connection with sensitization to the hapten diphenylcyclopropenone (DPC). The TCR comes from a woman younger than 35 with alopecia areata. Some clones in this sample may be carry-over from other donors' samples. CDR3 reads: CASSLDPRSGANVLTF. The sequence in DNA is TGTGCCAGCAGTTTAGATCCTAGGTCTGGGGCCAACGTCCTGACTTTC.